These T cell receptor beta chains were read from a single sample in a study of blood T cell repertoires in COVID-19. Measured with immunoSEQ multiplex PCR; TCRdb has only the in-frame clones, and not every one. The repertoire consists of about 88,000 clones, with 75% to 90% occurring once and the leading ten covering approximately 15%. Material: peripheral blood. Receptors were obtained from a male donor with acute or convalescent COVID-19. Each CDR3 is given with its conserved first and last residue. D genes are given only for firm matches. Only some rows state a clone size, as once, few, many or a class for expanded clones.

CDR3: CASSVAGETETQYF; DNA: TGTGCCAGCAGCGTAGCCGGGGAAACGGAGACCCAGTACTTC; J: TRBJ2-5; V: TRBV9; size: .; D: .
CDR3: CASSLDGRVPDTQYF; DNA: TGCGCCAGCAGCCTGGACGGCAGGGTCCCAGATACGCAGTATTTT; J: TRBJ2-3; V: TRBV5-1; size: .; D: .
CDR3: CASSPNRGGETQYF; DNA: TGTGCCAGCAGCCCTAACAGGGGTGGGGAGACCCAGTACTTC; J: TRBJ2-5; V: TRBV28; size: .; D: TRBD1
CDR3: CASSRGTGYYEQYF; DNA: TGTGCCAGCAGCCGCGGGACAGGGTACTACGAGCAGTACTTC; J: TRBJ2-7; V: TRBV7-6; size: .; D: TRBD1
CDR3: CATSRGTLVNEQYF; DNA: TGTGCCACCAGCAGAGGTACACTAGTTAACGAGCAGTACTTC; J: TRBJ2-7; V: TRBV15; size: .; D: .
CDR3: CASRGQMENTEAFF; DNA: TGCGCCAGCAGAGGACAGATGGAAAACACTGAAGCTTTCTTT; J: TRBJ1-1; V: TRBV5-1; size: .; D: .
CDR3: CASSSQTGRGYTF; DNA: TGTGCCAGCAGCTCTCAGACAGGGAGGGGCTACACCTTC; J: TRBJ1-2; V: TRBV7-9; size: .; D: TRBD1
CDR3: CAWRRPGGQPQHF; DNA: TGTGCCTGGAGGAGGCCAGGGGGACAGCCCCAGCATTTT; J: TRBJ1-5; V: TRBV30; size: .; D: TRBD1
CDR3: CAQIRGWFGNTIYF; DNA: TGTGCCCAAATCCGAGGGTGGTTTGGAAACACCATATATTTT; J: TRBJ1-3; V: TRBV19; size: once; D: .
CDR3: CASSLISSGEYNEQFF; DNA: TGTGCCAGCTCACTGATAAGCTCCGGGGAGTACAATGAGCAGTTCTTC; J: TRBJ2-1; V: TRBV18; size: .; D: .
CDR3: CASSQQQGARGEKLFF; DNA: TGTGCCAGCAGCCAACAACAGGGGGCGCGGGGGGAAAAACTGTTTTTT; J: TRBJ1-4; V: TRBV4-2; size: .; D: TRBD1
CDR3: CASSRTGLEAFF; DNA: TGTGCCAGCAGTCGAACAGGGTTAGAAGCTTTCTTT; J: TRBJ1-1; V: TRBV6-5; size: .; D: .
CDR3: CASSKSGTASYGYTF; DNA: TGTGCCAGTAGTAAATCAGGTACGGCTTCCTATGGCTACACCTTC; J: TRBJ1-2; V: TRBV19; size: .; D: .
CDR3: CAMTSGGSSETQYF; DNA: TGTGCCATGACTAGCGGGGGGAGTTCGGAGACCCAGTACTTC; J: TRBJ2-5; V: TRBV5-4; size: once; D: TRBD2
CDR3: CAWSVHRQGIRITGELFF; DNA: TGTGCCTGGAGTGTACACCGACAGGGGATAAGGATCACCGGGGAGCTGTTTTTT; J: TRBJ2-2; V: TRBV30; size: .; D: TRBD1
CDR3: CASSQVGTGRDEQYF; DNA: TGTGCCAGCAGCCAAGTGGGGACAGGGAGGGACGAGCAGTACTTC; J: TRBJ2-7; V: TRBV3-1/TRBV3-2; size: .; D: TRBD1
CDR3: CASRDNSYEQYF; DNA: TGCGCCAGCCGGGACAACTCCTACGAGCAGTACTTC; J: TRBJ2-7; V: TRBV10-2; size: few; D: .